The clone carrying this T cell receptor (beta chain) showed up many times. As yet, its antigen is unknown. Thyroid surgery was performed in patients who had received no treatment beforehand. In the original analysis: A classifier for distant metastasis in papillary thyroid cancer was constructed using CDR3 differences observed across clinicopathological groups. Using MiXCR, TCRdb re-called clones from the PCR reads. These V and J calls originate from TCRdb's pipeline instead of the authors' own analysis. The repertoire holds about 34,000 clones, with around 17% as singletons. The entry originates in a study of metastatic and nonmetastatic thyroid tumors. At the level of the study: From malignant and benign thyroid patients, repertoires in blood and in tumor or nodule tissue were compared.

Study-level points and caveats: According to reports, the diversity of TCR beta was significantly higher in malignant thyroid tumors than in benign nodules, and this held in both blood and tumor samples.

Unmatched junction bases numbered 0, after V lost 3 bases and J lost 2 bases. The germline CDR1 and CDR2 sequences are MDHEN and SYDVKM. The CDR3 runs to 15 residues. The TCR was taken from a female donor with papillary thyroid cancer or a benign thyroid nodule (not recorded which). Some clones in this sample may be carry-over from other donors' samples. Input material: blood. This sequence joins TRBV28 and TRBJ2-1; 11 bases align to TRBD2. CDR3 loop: CASSLTSGTYNEQFF. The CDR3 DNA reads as TGTGCCAGCAGTTTGACTAGCGGGACCTACAATGAGCAGTTCTTC.